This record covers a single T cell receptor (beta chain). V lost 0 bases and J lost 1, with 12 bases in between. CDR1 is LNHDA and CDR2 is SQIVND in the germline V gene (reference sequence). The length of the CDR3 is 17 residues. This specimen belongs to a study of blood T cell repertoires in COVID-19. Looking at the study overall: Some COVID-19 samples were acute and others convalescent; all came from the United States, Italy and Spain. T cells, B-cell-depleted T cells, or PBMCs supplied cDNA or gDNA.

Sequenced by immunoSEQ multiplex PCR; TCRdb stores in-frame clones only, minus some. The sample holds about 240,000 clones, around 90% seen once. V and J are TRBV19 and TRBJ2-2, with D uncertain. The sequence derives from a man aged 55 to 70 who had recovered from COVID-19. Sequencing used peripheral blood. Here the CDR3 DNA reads TGTGCCAGTAGTATAGATGGTTTACTTAGGAACACCGGGGAGCTGTTTTTT. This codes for CASSIDGLLRNTGELFF.